This T cell receptor (beta chain) was profiled in a study of Ad26.COV2.S vaccination and SARS-CoV-2 variants. Study information: Ad26.COV2.S given intramuscularly, once or twice 56 days apart.

CDR3 length: 13 amino acids. V shed 0 bases and J 10 bases; nucleotides not matched to a gene: 3. The germline CDR1 and CDR2 sequences are SGHTA and FQGNSA. Profiled with immunoSEQ multiplex PCR; TCRdb holds only in-frame clones, not every one. The data hold 500,000 or so clones, with 87% observed a single time. Described treatment: about 20 received Ad26.COV2.S at low or high dose, single or two shots; 5 received placebo; per-sample allocation not given. Sampling took place 63 days after the first vaccine or placebo injection. The administered vaccine (an Ad26 vector) expressed Wuhan-strain SARS-CoV-2 spike.

The sequence came from a person between 18 and 60 years old who received the Ad26.COV2.S COVID-19 vaccine or a placebo. The chain joins TRBV7-2 to TRBJ2-1; 7 nucleotides align to TRBD1. The sequencing used peripheral blood, collected in a trial of Ad26.COV2.S vaccine versus placebo. CDR3 residues: CASSLAQGVEQFF. The CDR3 DNA reads TGTGCCAGCAGCTTAGCTCAGGGGGTGGAGCAGTTCTTC. The full variable domain, completed using reference TRBV7-2 and TRBJ2-1, is GAGVSQSPSNKVTEKGKDVELRCDPISGHTALYWYRQSLGQGLEFLIYFQGNSAPDKSGLPSDRFSAERTGGSVSTLTIQRTQQEDSAVYLCASSLAQGVEQFFGPGTRLTVL.